This record covers a single TCR beta chain. Its antigen is unidentified. This specimen belongs to a study of early T cells in non-severe SARS-CoV-2 infection. Whole-study results and caveats: Matching with VDJdb favored anti-spike CD8 responses (missing private and CD4 specificities).

As part of library construction, unique molecular identifiers were attached to individual cDNA molecules. TCRdb used MiXCR to reprocess the 5' RACE reads, holding one entry per CDR3 protein. The sample carries 100,000 to 150,000 distinct CDR3 sequences, more than 12% recorded once. The germline gives CDR1 SGHVS, CDR2 FNYEAQ. Trimming cost V 5 bases and J 4 bases; bases outside gene matches: 7. This CDR3 contains 15 residues. The TCR sequence derives from an adult who was a healthcare worker with PCR-confirmed SARS-CoV-2 infection or an uninfected control (not recorded which). This sequence joins TRBV7-6 and TRBJ2-1, with TRBD2 identical over 8 bases. Sequenced sample: whole blood. CDR3 DNA sequence: TGTGCCAGCAGCCGAGCGGGGGACGTTTACAATGAGCAGTTCTTC. This gives the protein CASSRAGDVYNEQFF.